What follows are 9 T cell receptor beta chains derived from one specimen sequenced in a study of shared clonotypes between healthy human individuals. Naive CD8 isolation took CD45RO-negative cells positively selected for CCR7 and excluded terminally differentiated effector memory CD45RA+ cells. Using immunoSEQ multiplex PCR, the repertoire was profiled, and TCRdb retains in-frame clones only, with some absent. The data contain about 2 million clones, 85% to 95% of them seen just once; the ten biggest clones take up roughly 1%. Source material: naive CD8+ T cells sorted from blood. These receptors were taken from a man aged 18 to 29 in good health.

The CDR3 is CASSLVRDLGEKLFF. In nucleotides, the CDR3 is TGTGCCAGCAGCTTAGTGCGAGACTTGGGTGAAAAACTGTTTTTT. The chain combines TRBV7-9 with TRBJ1-4; D is ambiguous. CDR1 SEHNR and CDR2 FQNEAQ come from the germline V gene (reference sequence). The germline V and J ends were trimmed by 1 base and 7 bases, with 13 bases remaining between them. CDR3 length: 15 amino acids.

This rearrangement joins TRBV10-3 to TRBJ1-1, with D maybe TRBD1 (5 bases). Germline CDR1 ENHRY, CDR2 SYGVKD. V lost 4 bases, J lost 5 bases, and 14 bases lay in between. This CDR3 has 14 residues. The CDR3 coding sequence is TGTGCCATCAGTGGGGTCGAGGGGCGGACTGAAGCTTTCTTT. Protein sequence: CAISGVEGRTEAFF.

The V and J genes are TRBV28 and TRBJ1-4, with TRBD1 matching over 7 bases. CDR1 and CDR2 from the germline V gene are MDHEN and SYDVKM. This CDR3 has 16 residues. The trim removed 6 bases at V and 4 bases at J, leaving 11 bases unmatched. The CDR3 DNA is TGTGCCAGCAGAACAATTTTTCGGGACAGTAATGAAAAACTGTTTTTT. This gives the protein CASRTIFRDSNEKLFF.

A single count supports this clone. CDR3 loop: CASSYTGGEFNEQFF. Here the CDR3 DNA reads TGTGCCAGCAGTTATACAGGGGGCGAGTTCAATGAGCAGTTCTTC. The chain is built from TRBV6-5 and TRBJ2-1, with 9 bases identical to TRBD1. Germline V CDR1 and CDR2: MNHEY, SVGAGI. Trimming cost V 3 bases and J 6 bases; bases outside gene matches: 6. CDR3 length equals 15 residues.

The chain couples TRBV10-1 to TRBJ2-1, with D unclear. The germline V and J ends were trimmed by 3 bases and 5 bases, with 11 bases remaining between them. The CDR3 has 14 amino acids. From germline, CDR1 is WNHNN and CDR2 SYGVQD (reference sequence). The CDR3 loop is CASSESRTDNEQFF. DNA of the CDR3: TGCGCCAGCAGTGAATCCAGAACCGACAATGAGCAGTTCTTC.

V is TRBV7-9 and J is TRBJ2-1, with D possibly matching TRBD1 (6 bases). This CDR3 contains 14 residues. Germline CDR1 is SEHNR and CDR2 is FQNEAQ (reference sequence). V was cut by 4 bases and J by 4 bases, with 11 bases left in between. The CDR3 nucleotides are TGTGCCAGCAGCTCAGGGGACGGATACAATGAGCAGTTCTTC. This encodes CASSSGDGYNEQFF.

The V gene is TRBV6-4, the J gene TRBJ2-2; 8 bases map to TRBD2. This CDR3 spans 16 amino acids. Germline trimming cut 2 bases from V and 6 bases from J; bases unmatched to any gene: 8. From germline, CDR1 is MRHNA and CDR2 SNTAGT. The DNA of the CDR3 is TGTGCCAGCAGTGACATGGCGGGGGGCCTCCCCGGGGAGCTGTTTTTT. Encoded protein: CASSDMAGGLPGELFF.

The genes are TRBV2 and TRBJ2-3; D uncertain. Trimming left V 1 base short and J 2 bases short, with 13 bases between. The germline gives CDR1 SNHLY, CDR2 FYNNEI. The CDR3 runs to 16 residues. This CDR3 is CASSEDEVGTTDTQYF. The CDR3 DNA reads as TGTGCCAGCAGTGAAGATGAGGTGGGAACCACAGATACGCAGTATTTT.

About this clone itself: Additional DNA sequences in this sample encode the identical CDR3. The V and J genes are TRBV19 and TRBJ2-7; 8 bases are a match to TRBD1. This CDR3 has 14 amino acids. Germline loops: CDR1 LNHDA, CDR2 SQIVND (reference sequence). V lost 5 bases, J lost 4 bases, and 7 bases stayed unmatched. The CDR3 region has the DNA TGTGCCAGTAGTCCTTCGACAGGGGCGTACGAGCAGTACTTC. This encodes CASSPSTGAYEQYF.